This TCR beta chain came from a study of control samples from healthy donors and cancer patients. V dropped 4 bases and J dropped 8 bases, with 17 bases sitting between them. Germline assignment: CDR1 SGDLS and CDR2 YYNGEE. The CDR3 is 14 amino acids. Libraries were prepared by immunoSEQ multiplex PCR; TCRdb keeps only in-frame clonotypes and omits some of them. The sample records about 130,000 clones, over 75% being singletons. The chain recombines TRBV9 with TRBJ2-3; possibly TRBD1 or TRBD2 for D (5 bases each). The material sequenced was blood. The clonotype comes from a young man in good health. This chain's CDR3 is CASSPRDPWGTQYF. As DNA, the CDR3 is TGTGCCAGCAGCCCCCGGGACCCCTGGGGTACGCAGTATTTT.